What follows describes a single TCR beta chain. The sample belongs to a study of blood T cells in healthy people across ages. This CDR3 spans 16 amino acids. From germline, CDR1 is SGHRS and CDR2 YFSETQ. Then a second PCR, running about 6 to 12 cycles, was carried out with a sample-barcoded 5' primer and a J-beta primer mix. One entry per CDR3 protein results from TCRdb running MiXCR on the 5' RACE reads. The table records 450,000 to 700,000 distinct CDR3 sequences, approximately 25% of them present only once. The genes are TRBV5-1 and TRBJ2-7, with TRBD2 matching over 8 bases. The J call is in doubt because the DNA end fits TRBJ2-1 better. The sequenced sample consisted of blood. The clonotype was recovered from a woman aged 70-85 years in good health. The DNA of the CDR3 is TGCGCCAGCAGCGAGGCTTCCGGGACTAGGGGGAATGAGCAGTTCTTC. Translation gives CASSEASGTRGNEQFF.